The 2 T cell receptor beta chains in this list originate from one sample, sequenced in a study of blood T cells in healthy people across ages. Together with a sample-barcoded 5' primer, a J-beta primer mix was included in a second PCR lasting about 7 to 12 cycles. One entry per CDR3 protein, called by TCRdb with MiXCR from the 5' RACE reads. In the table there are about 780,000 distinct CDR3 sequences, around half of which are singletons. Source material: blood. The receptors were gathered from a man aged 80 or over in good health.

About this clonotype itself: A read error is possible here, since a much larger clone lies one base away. The CDR3 DNA reads TGTGCCTGCAGCCCCTCTACAGGAGCGCAGTATTTT. It specifies CACSPSTGAQYF. The rearrangement links TRBV7-9 to TRBJ2-3; possible D gene TRBD1, 5 bases. The germline V gene encodes CDR1 SEHNR and CDR2 FQNEAQ (reference sequence). This CDR3 is 12 amino acids long.

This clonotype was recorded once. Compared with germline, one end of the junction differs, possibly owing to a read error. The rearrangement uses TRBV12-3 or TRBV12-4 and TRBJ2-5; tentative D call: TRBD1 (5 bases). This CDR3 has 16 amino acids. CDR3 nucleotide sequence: TGTGCCAGCAGTGCAACAGGACCGCCGTACCAAGAGACCCTGTACTTC. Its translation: CASSATGPPYQETLYF.